The 22 T cell receptor beta chains below all came from one sample that was sequenced in a study of OX40 agonist ivuxolimab in advanced cancers. Sequencing was performed with immunoSEQ multiplex PCR; in TCRdb, only in-frame clones are kept and a portion is missing. The sample has about 22,000 clones; 60% to 85% are singletons. Specimen: CD4+ or CD8+ T cells sorted from blood, collected in a trial of the OX40 agonist ivuxolimab. The source is an adult with an advanced solid tumor such as melanoma, head and neck, liver or kidney cancer.

The rearrangement joins TRBV5-5 to TRBJ2-7; D is perhaps TRBD2 (7 bases). The CDR3 loop spans 18 amino acids. Germline V gene lookup returns CDR1 SGHKS and CDR2 YYEKEE (reference sequence). Trimming shortened V by 1 base and J by 4 bases, and 24 bases separated the two germline ends. CDR3 sequence reads: CASSLKNLRGAAWYEQYF. CDR3 DNA sequence: TGTGCCAGCAGCTTGAAAAATCTACGGGGGGCGGCCTGGTACGAGCAGTACTTC.

This clone has more than one count but fewer than ten. The gene calls are TRBV6-1 and TRBJ2-7; the match to TRBD1 covers 11 bases. Germline CDR1 MNHNS, CDR2 SASEGT. There are 14 residues in the CDR3. Losses at the gene ends were 1 base for V and 6 bases for J; bases not matched to a gene: 2. In nucleotides, the CDR3 is TGTGCCAGCAGTGAAGGGACAGGGGGCGCCGAGCAGTACTTC. This gives the protein CASSEGTGGAEQYF.

This clone was seen only once. J is TRBJ2-3 and V is TRBV2; D unresolved. CDR3 length: 17 amino acids. CDR1 SNHLY and CDR2 FYNNEI come from the germline V gene. Trimming took 7 bases from V and 9 from J, leaving 29 bases between them. CDR3 region: CASTLRVAPEIGQTQYF. In nucleotides, the CDR3 is TGTGCCAGCACTCTAAGGGTGGCCCCCGAAATTGGGCAGACGCAGTATTTT.

The chain is built from TRBV5-1 and TRBJ2-7, with TRBD1 as a possible D gene (6 bases). Germline CDR1 SGHRS, CDR2 YFSETQ. The CDR3 sequence is 15 residues long. V shed 0 bases and J shed 1 base, with 11 bases lying between them. For the CDR3, the DNA is TGCGCCAGCAGCTTGGAAGGGACACCATCCTACGAGCAGTACTTC. Translation gives CASSLEGTPSYEQYF.

This clone was seen once. The chain joins TRBV6-5 to TRBJ1-5, with a tentative D call TRBD1 (5 bases). The V and J ends lost 6 bases and 2 bases respectively, with 14 bases between them. The CDR3 consists of 15 residues. CDR1 and CDR2 (germline): MNHEY, SVGAGI. The CDR3 protein is CASRARGAGNQPQHF. The DNA for the CDR3 is TGTGCCAGCAGAGCCCGAGGGGCAGGCAATCAGCCCCAGCATTTT.

The chain recombines TRBV19 with TRBJ1-2, with 7 bases matching TRBD1. Trimming at V came to 5 bases and at J to 4 bases, leaving 7 bases not matched to a gene. CDR1 is LNHDA, CDR2 SQIVND, per germline (reference sequence). CDR3 length: 14 amino acids. The DNA of the CDR3 is TGTGCCAGTAGTTCACGGACAGGCGGCTATGGCTACACCTTC. Translating gives CASSSRTGGYGYTF.

The chain has TRBV4-1 and TRBJ2-1, with TRBD2 matching 9 bases. The CDR3 has 15 residues. Germline V CDR1 and CDR2: MGHRA, YSYEKL. The V gene end was trimmed by 4 bases and the J gene end by 8 bases; junction bases not matched to a gene: 9. The CDR3 reads CASSPGVLAGHEQFF. CDR3 sequence (DNA): TGCGCCAGCAGCCCAGGCGTCCTAGCGGGGCATGAGCAGTTCTTC.

The CDR3 nucleotides are TGTGCCAGCAGTTTGCCCCAGGGACAGGTTGAGTTCTTC. This sequence encodes CASSLPQGQVEFF. The chain carries TRBV28 and TRBJ2-1, with 8 bases matching TRBD1. Per the germline V gene, CDR1 is MDHEN and CDR2 is SYDVKM. The CDR3 has 13 residues. With V trimmed by 3 bases and J by 14 bases, 9 bases remained unmatched.

This clone was seen more than once but under ten times. V gene TRBV4-1 combines with J gene TRBJ2-5; D gene unclear. The germline V gene has CDR1 MGHRA and CDR2 YSYEKL. The CDR3 is made up of 15 amino acids. V gave up 0 bases and J gave up 2 bases, with 10 bases separating them. CDR3 region: CASSQDRTVQETQYF. In DNA form, the CDR3 reads TGCGCCAGCAGCCAAGATAGGACGGTTCAAGAGACCCAGTACTTC.

This clone was detected only a few times. The chain recombines TRBV5-1 with TRBJ1-4; 11 bases match TRBD1. V lost 1 base and J lost 4; bases outside the gene matches: 3. The CDR3 is 16 amino acids. The germline CDR1 and CDR2 sequences are SGHRS and YFSETQ. The CDR3 DNA follows: TGCGCCAGCAGCTTGTGGGGGACAGGGGGTAATGAAAAACTGTTTTTT. This translates into CASSLWGTGGNEKLFF.

V is TRBV7-2 and J is TRBJ1-3; D remains unclear. The V gene's germline CDR1 is SGHTA and CDR2 FQGNSA. The ends were cut back, 5 bases at V and 0 bases at J, with 14 bases in the middle. CDR3 size: 16 residues. This CDR3 is CASSPRDPYSGNTIYF. The CDR3, as DNA: TGTGCCAGCAGCCCCCGGGATCCCTACTCTGGAAACACCATATATTTT.

The V and J genes are TRBV18 and TRBJ2-7, with D maybe TRBD2 (6 bases). Trimming cost V 6 bases and J 5 bases, with 11 bases left between them. CDR1 and CDR2 from the germline V gene are KGHSH and LQKENI. This CDR3 is built from 12 residues. The CDR3 loop is CASSPPSDEQYF. CDR3 DNA sequence: TGTGCCAGCTCCCCTCCTAGCGACGAGCAGTACTTC.

This clone showed up just a few times. This chain connects TRBV19 to TRBJ2-6, with D perhaps being TRBD1 or TRBD2 (6 bases each). Germline loops: CDR1 LNHDA, CDR2 SQIVND (reference sequence). The length of the CDR3 is 15 residues. Trimming cost V 3 bases and J 2 bases, with 8 bases left between them. The CDR3 loop reads CASSMGGTGANVLTF. CDR3 coding DNA: TGTGCCAGTAGTATGGGGGGCACTGGGGCCAACGTCCTGACTTTC.

V usage is TRBV5-1 and J usage is TRBJ1-2; 8 nucleotides align to TRBD1. Trimming at V came to 1 base and at J to 0 bases, leaving 17 bases not matched to a gene. This CDR3 has 20 amino acids. Germline CDR1 SGHRS, CDR2 YFSETQ. CDR3 residues: CASSLTGTGPRRFTNYGYTF. The CDR3 region has the DNA TGCGCCAGCAGCTTGACCGGGACAGGACCGAGAAGATTTACTAACTATGGCTACACCTTC.

This chain uses TRBV18 with TRBJ1-5, with 7 nucleotides matching TRBD1. The CDR3 sequence is 15 residues long. The trim removed 4 bases at V and 5 bases at J, leaving 8 bases unmatched. CDR1 is KGHSH, CDR2 LQKENI, per germline. CDR3 coding DNA: TGTGCCAGCTCACGCCGGGACAGAACTGATCAGCCCCAGCATTTT. Translating gives CASSRRDRTDQPQHF.

This clone was seen only once. V and J are TRBV5-4 and TRBJ2-7; 9 bases line up with TRBD2. V lost 5 bases, J lost 0 bases, and 12 bases stayed unmatched. Germline assignment: CDR1 SGHNT and CDR2 YYREEE (reference sequence). CDR3 length: 17 residues. This CDR3 is CASRPRAGGRFSYEQYF. For the CDR3, the DNA is TGTGCCAGCAGACCCAGAGCGGGGGGCCGCTTCTCCTACGAGCAGTACTTC.

V is TRBV5-1 and J is TRBJ1-1, with 7 bases that match TRBD1. The CDR3 runs to 16 residues. With 4 bases clipped from V and 5 bases from J, the junction kept 14 bases outside the gene matches. The germline CDR1 and CDR2 sequences are SGHRS and YFSETQ. Written as DNA, the CDR3 is TGCGCCAGCAGCCCAAGACAGGGTTTAAGGAATACTGAAGCTTTCTTT. This sequence encodes CASSPRQGLRNTEAFF.

The chain combines TRBV7-9 with TRBJ2-3; D unresolved. V lost 1 base, J lost 0 bases, and 11 bases lay in between. From germline, CDR1 is SEHNR and CDR2 FQNEAQ (reference sequence). This CDR3 contains 16 residues. The CDR3 DNA sequence: TGTGCCAGCAGCTTAGTTACAGTAACTAGCACAGATACGCAGTATTTT. It codes for CASSLVTVTSTDTQYF. Combining the CDR3 with reference TRBV7-9 and TRBJ2-3 gives the whole variable domain DTGVSQNPRHKITKRGQNVTFRCDPISEHNRLYWYRQTLGQGPEFLTYFQNEAQLEKSRLLSDRFSAERPKGSFSTLEIQRTEQGDSAMYLCASSLVTVTSTDTQYFGPGTRLTVL.

The CDR3 nucleotides read TGTGCCAGCAGGACAGCCTACGAGCAGTACTTC. It encodes CASRTAYEQYF. This chain joins TRBV2 and TRBJ2-7, with a tentative D call TRBD1 (5 bases). Germline-derived CDR1 and CDR2 are SNHLY and FYNNEI. CDR3 length: 11 residues. V lost 6 bases and J 2 bases, leaving 5 bases between the germline ends.

A few counts support this clone. The chain recombines TRBV28 with TRBJ1-6; no firm D call. The length of the CDR3 is 15 residues. Per the germline V gene, CDR1 is MDHEN and CDR2 is SYDVKM. Between the trimmed V and J ends, which lost 7 bases and 0 bases, there was a span of 10 bases. CDR3 nucleotide sequence: TGTGCCAGCACCGCCGGAAGCTCCTATAATTCACCCCTCCACTTT. Translating it yields CASTAGSSYNSPLHF.

The gene calls are TRBV4-2 and TRBJ2-1; TRBD1 might be the D (6 bases). The V gene lost 6 bases and the J gene lost 0 bases, with 15 bases spanning the gap. Germline V lookup: CDR1 LGHNA, CDR2 YNFKEQ. This CDR3 is built from 16 residues. The CDR3: CASRSLDSSSYNEQFF. DNA for the CDR3: TGTGCCAGCAGATCCCTGGACAGTAGCTCCTACAATGAGCAGTTCTTC.

The chain combines TRBV28 with TRBJ1-3, with unresolved D. The CDR3 sequence is 17 residues long. CDR1 MDHEN and CDR2 SYDVKM come from the germline V gene. Trimming stripped 7 bases from V and 0 bases from J, with 19 bases between. DNA of the CDR3: TGTGCCAGCAATCCTCTGACTTGGGGAAGCTCTGGAAACACCATATATTTT. This encodes CASNPLTWGSSGNTIYF.